A single sample is the source of the 21 T cell receptor beta chains below, sequenced in a study of blood T cell repertoires in COVID-19. Using immunoSEQ multiplex PCR, the repertoire was profiled, and TCRdb retains in-frame clones only, with some absent. Among roughly 140,000 clones listed, 87% were seen once. Sequenced input: peripheral blood. These receptors came from a woman in her fifties or sixties with active or convalescent COVID-19.

The chain carries TRBV5-1 and TRBJ1-5; a possible D gene is TRBD1 (6 bases). Trimming removed 3 bases from V and 2 bases from J, with 9 bases in between. This CDR3 is built from 14 residues. Germline V gene sequence: CDR1 SGHRS, CDR2 YFSETQ. DNA of the CDR3: TGCGCCAGCAGCTCGTCAGGGGGCAATCAGCCCCAGCATTTT. Protein: CASSSSGGNQPQHF. Full variable domain (outside the CDR3, taken from reference TRBV5-1 and TRBJ1-5): KAGVTQTPRYLIKTRGQQVTLSCSPISGHRSVSWYQQTPGQGLQFLFEYFSETQRNKGNFPGRFSGRQFSNSRSEMNVSTLELGDSALYLCASSSSGGNQPQHFGDGTRLSIL.

V and J are TRBV19 and TRBJ2-3; tentative D call: TRBD2 (5 bases). Trimming pared 4 bases from V and 1 base from J, leaving 15 bases between. There are 16 residues in the CDR3. Germline V gene data show CDR1 as LNHDA and CDR2 as SQIVND (reference sequence). The CDR3 reads CASSTSGGWGTDTQYF. DNA for the CDR3: TGTGCCAGTAGTACCAGTGGCGGGTGGGGCACAGATACGCAGTATTTT.

J is TRBJ1-2 and V is TRBV30, with 7 bases fitting TRBD1. The V segment lost 2 bases and the J segment 4 bases; nucleotides outside the gene matches: 1. CDR1 is GTSNPN, CDR2 SVGIG, per germline (reference sequence). CDR3 length: 12 residues. For the CDR3, the DNA is TGTGCCTGGAGTAGGGACAGCTATGGCTACACCTTC. Translated: CAWSRDSYGYTF. Full variable domain (rest looked up from reference TRBV30 and TRBJ1-2): SQTIHQWPATLVQPVGSPLSLECTVEGTSNPNLYWYRQAAGRGLQLLFYSVGIGQISSEVPQNLSASRPQDRQFILSSKKLLLSDSGFYLCAWSRDSYGYTFGSGTRLTVV.

The count of this clone is one. This sequence joins TRBV6-2 or TRBV6-3 and TRBJ2-1, with 8 bases matching TRBD2. CDR1 and CDR2 from the germline V gene are MNHEY and SVGEGT. J gave up 5 bases and V 4 bases, and 4 bases lay outside the gene matches. The CDR3 contains 14 residues. As DNA, the CDR3 is TGTGCCAGCAGTTCGGGGGGGCATAACAATGAGCAGTTCTTC. It is translated as CASSSGGHNNEQFF.

The chain recombines TRBV5-5 with TRBJ1-2; D is uncertain. The CDR3 runs to 14 residues. Germline CDR1 is SGHKS and CDR2 is YYEKEE (reference sequence). V was pared by 7 bases and J by 3 bases, with 16 bases between. Here the CDR3 DNA reads TGTGCCAGCGCGTCGAGGCTGGTGGACTATGGCTACACCTTC. It is translated as CASASRLVDYGYTF.

V and J are TRBV7-6 and TRBJ2-7; 8 bases are shared with TRBD2. The V segment lost 1 base and the J segment 3 bases; nucleotides outside the gene matches: 5. The CDR3 extends over 15 amino acids. The germline V gene encodes CDR1 SGHVS and CDR2 FNYEAQ. CDR3 in amino acids: CASSLGTSIGYEQYF. The CDR3 DNA is TGTGCCAGCAGCTTAGGGACTAGCATCGGCTACGAGCAGTACTTC. The full variable domain, rest sourced from reference TRBV7-6 and TRBJ2-7, is GAGVSQSPRYKVTKRGQDVALRCDPISGHVSLYWYRQALGQGPEFLTYFNYEAQQDKSGLPNDRFSAERPEGSISTLTIQRTEQRDSAMYRCASSLGTSIGYEQYFGPGTRLTVT.

The rearrangement joins TRBV6-6 to TRBJ2-1; 10 positions match TRBD1. CDR3 size: 15 residues. The germline V gene encodes CDR1 MNHNY and CDR2 SVGAGI (reference sequence). The V segment lost 5 bases and the J segment 9 bases; nucleotides outside the gene matches: 10. Written as DNA, the CDR3 is TGTGCCAGCAGTGATCCGGGACAGGGGAAAATTGAGCAGTTCTTC. Translated, it gives CASSDPGQGKIEQFF.

V is TRBV4-3 and J is TRBJ2-7; TRBD1 matches 8 bases. Germline trimming cut 0 bases from V and 6 bases from J; bases unmatched to any gene: 4. CDR3 length equals 14 residues. Per germline, CDR1 LGHNA and CDR2 YSLEER. The CDR3 DNA is TGCGCCAGCAGCCAAGACAGCAGGGGGCTCGAGCAGTACTTC. Translating gives CASSQDSRGLEQYF.

This chain connects TRBV5-8 to TRBJ2-5; 14 bases map to TRBD2. The CDR3 totals 15 residues. Germline CDR1 SGHTS, CDR2 YDEGEE. The V segment lost 3 bases and the J segment 4 bases; nucleotides outside the gene matches: 2. The CDR3 sequence: CASSSGLAGVETQYF. CDR3 bases: TGTGCCAGCAGCTCGGGACTAGCGGGGGTAGAGACCCAGTACTTC. The variable domain in full, with the rest retrieved from reference TRBV5-8 and TRBJ2-5, is EAGVTQSPTHLIKTRGQQATLRCSPISGHTSVYWYQQALGLGLQFLLWYDEGEERNRGNFPPRFSGRQFPNYSSELNVNALELEDSALYLCASSSGLAGVETQYFGPGTRLLVL.

The V and J genes are TRBV9 and TRBJ2-2; 11 bases agree with TRBD2. CDR1 SGDLS and CDR2 YYNGEE come from the germline V gene. CDR3 length: 18 amino acids. V dropped 0 bases and J dropped 2; count of bases not matched to a gene: 6. The CDR3 region is CASSVAPSGGLNTGELFF. CDR3 nucleotides: TGTGCCAGCAGCGTAGCTCCTAGCGGGGGGTTAAACACCGGGGAGCTGTTTTTT. Complete variable domain (other parts from reference TRBV9 and TRBJ2-2): DSGVTQTPKHLITATGQRVTLRCSPRSGDLSVYWYQQSLDQGLQFLIQYYNGEERAKGNILERFSAQQFPDLHSELNLSSLELGDSALYFCASSVAPSGGLNTGELFFGEGSRLTVL.

This sequence joins TRBV27 and TRBJ2-1; a possible D gene is TRBD2 (7 bases). The V gene's germline CDR1 is MNHEY and CDR2 SMNVEV (reference sequence). This CDR3 comprises 15 residues. V dropped 4 bases and J dropped 8 bases, with 18 bases sitting between them. The CDR3 sequence: CASSSQGRGGDEQFF. The CDR3 DNA sequence: TGTGCCAGCAGTTCCCAGGGGCGGGGAGGGGATGAGCAGTTCTTC.

This chain links TRBV3-1 (or the pseudogene TRBV3-2) with TRBJ1-2; 8 nucleotides align to TRBD1. This CDR3 contains 15 residues. The germline gives CDR1 LGHDT, CDR2 YNNKEL (reference sequence). The trim removed 4 bases at V and 4 bases at J, leaving 8 bases unmatched. In DNA form, the CDR3 reads TGTGCCAGCAGCCCCGCCCTAACAGGGGGCTATGGCTACACCTTC. Protein product: CASSPALTGGYGYTF.

J is TRBJ1-5 and V is TRBV11-3, with D perhaps TRBD1 (6 bases). CDR3 size: 17 residues. Trimming stripped 3 bases from V and 3 bases from J, with 18 bases between. Per germline, CDR1 SGHNT and CDR2 YENEEA. The CDR3, as DNA: TGTGCCAGCAGCTTTTGGGGATTCGGACAGATCAATCAGCCCCAGCATTTT. It yields the protein CASSFWGFGQINQPQHF. Full variable domain (rest looked up from reference TRBV11-3 and TRBJ1-5): EAGVVQSPRYKIIEKKQPVAFWCNPISGHNTLYWYLQNLGQGPELLIRYENEEAVDDSQLPKDRFSAERLKGVDSTLKIQPAELGDSAVYLCASSFWGFGQINQPQHFGDGTRLSIL.

This sequence joins TRBV12-3 or TRBV12-4 and TRBJ2-3, with D perhaps matching TRBD2 (5 bases). This CDR3 comprises 13 residues. Trimming pared 3 bases from V and 7 bases from J, leaving 11 bases between. CDR3 region: CASSFGGSNTQYF. The DNA for the CDR3 is TGTGCCAGCAGTTTTGGCGGGTCAAATACGCAGTATTTT.

V usage is TRBV7-9 and J usage is TRBJ1-4; 8 bases fit TRBD1. This CDR3 contains 15 residues. Germline V gives CDR1 SEHNR, CDR2 FQNEAQ (reference sequence). J was trimmed by 4 bases and V by 2 bases; bases with no gene match: 3. In DNA form, the CDR3 reads TGTGCCAGCAGCTTATTGACAGGGGATAATGAAAAACTGTTTTTT. This encodes CASSLLTGDNEKLFF.

The chain carries TRBV3-1 (or the pseudogene TRBV3-2) and TRBJ2-7; possible D gene TRBD2, 5 bases. Germline values: CDR1 LGHDT, CDR2 YNNKEL (reference sequence). V lost 0 bases and J lost 10, with 10 bases in between. The CDR3 length is 12 residues. This CDR3 reads CASSQDLAAQYF. CDR3 nucleotides: TGTGCCAGCAGCCAAGATCTAGCCGCCCAGTACTTC.

This chain uses TRBV19 with TRBJ1-5; 11 bases agree with TRBD1. This CDR3 has 18 amino acids. From germline, CDR1 is LNHDA and CDR2 SQIVND (reference sequence). Unmatched junction bases numbered 9, after V lost 4 bases and J lost 1 base. CDR3 DNA sequence: TGTGCCAGTAGTACCGGGACAGGGGGTTTTTGGAGCAATCAGCCCCAGCATTTT. It yields the protein CASSTGTGGFWSNQPQHF.

This sequence joins TRBV18 and TRBJ2-3, with 13 bases lining up with TRBD2. J was trimmed by 6 bases and V by 4 bases; bases with no gene match: 10. CDR3 length equals 17 residues. The germline V gene encodes CDR1 KGHSH and CDR2 LQKENI. The CDR3 region is CASSLELAGGLLDTQYF. CDR3 nucleotides: TGTGCCAGCTCACTTGAACTAGCGGGGGGGCTCCTGGATACGCAGTATTTT.

The gene calls are TRBV19 and TRBJ1-5; D remains ambiguous. The CDR3 contains 15 residues. The germline V gene encodes CDR1 LNHDA and CDR2 SQIVND (reference sequence). V shed 1 base and J shed 4 bases, with 11 bases lying between them. Here the CDR3 DNA reads TGTGCCAGTAGTATAGGGTCCAGGCTGAATCAGCCCCAGCATTTT. Protein: CASSIGSRLNQPQHF. The entire variable domain, with the rest obtained from reference TRBV19 and TRBJ1-5, is as follows: DGGITQSPKYLFRKEGQNVTLSCEQNLNHDAMYWYRQDPGQGLRLIYYSQIVNDFQKGDIAEGYSVSREKKESFPLTVTSAQKNPTAFYLCASSIGSRLNQPQHFGDGTRLSIL.

This chain uses TRBV4-3 with TRBJ2-7, with TRBD2 matching 11 bases. This CDR3 contains 18 residues. V shed 0 bases, J shed 7 bases, and the junction held 14 bases outside the gene matches. CDR1 is LGHNA, CDR2 YSLEER, per germline. The CDR3: CASSQDALAGGVRREQYF. DNA for the CDR3: TGCGCCAGCAGCCAAGATGCTTTAGCGGGGGGGGTACGGAGAGAGCAGTACTTC.

This clone came up once. The chain couples TRBV19 to TRBJ1-4, with 7 bases that match TRBD1. In germline, CDR1 is LNHDA, CDR2 SQIVND (reference sequence). This CDR3 region has 15 residues. The J segment lost 2 bases and the V segment lost 5 bases, leaving 5 bases of the junction unmatched. CDR3 protein: CASSQGTATNEKLFF. The CDR3 DNA reads as TGTGCCAGTAGTCAGGGGACAGCTACTAATGAAAAACTGTTTTTT.